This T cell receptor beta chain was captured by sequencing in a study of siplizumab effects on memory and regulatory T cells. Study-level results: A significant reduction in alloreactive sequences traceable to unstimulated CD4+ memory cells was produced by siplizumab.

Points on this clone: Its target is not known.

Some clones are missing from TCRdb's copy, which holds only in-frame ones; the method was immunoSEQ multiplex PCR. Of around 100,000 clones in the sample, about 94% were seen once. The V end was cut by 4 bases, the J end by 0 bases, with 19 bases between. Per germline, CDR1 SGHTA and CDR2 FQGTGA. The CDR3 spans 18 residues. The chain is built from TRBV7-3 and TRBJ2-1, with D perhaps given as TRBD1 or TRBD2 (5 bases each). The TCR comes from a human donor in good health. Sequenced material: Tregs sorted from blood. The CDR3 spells CASSSTDGGRRSYNEQFF. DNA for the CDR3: TGTGCCAGCAGCTCGACAGATGGGGGACGACGCTCCTACAATGAGCAGTTCTTC.